Here is one T cell receptor (beta chain) with its context. Transcripts of RNA were the source for amplifying TCR beta CDR3 regions. Amplification began with first-round RT-PCR using HTBI primers, then second-round multiplex PCR was performed. TCRdb re-called the multiplex PCR reads through MiXCR, storing one row per CDR3 protein. The sample consists of a few hundred thousand distinct CDR3 sequences, less than 40% of them appearing once. These data belong to a study of Graves' ophthalmopathy and Graves' hyperthyroidism. The CDR3 sequence is 15 residues long. Trimming removed 5 bases from V and 13 bases from J, with 24 bases in between. Looked up from germline, CDR1 is DFQATT and CDR2 is SNEGSKA (reference sequence). Only newly diagnosed hyperthyroidism patients aged 18 to 65, with under 2 months' duration, were enrolled. Uncontrolled infections, other autoimmune diseases, pregnancy or lactation barred patients from enrollment. Clinical symptoms, serum thyroxine, TRAb, thyroid ultrasound and orbital computed tomography were relied on for diagnosis.

The TCR was taken from an adult man with Graves' hyperthyroidism. Input material: peripheral blood or thyroid tissue (not recorded which). The chain joins TRBV20-1 to TRBJ1-6, with D possibly TRBD1 on 5 matching bases. Here the CDR3 DNA reads TGCAGTGCTTCTTGGGGGACTGGAAACAATCAGCCCCTCCACTTT. It codes for CSASWGTGNNQPLHF.